The 3 T cell receptor beta chains given below trace back to one sample, sequenced in a study of T-cell memory formation after mild COVID-19. TCRdb independently ran MiXCR on the 5' RACE reads; one entry per CDR3 protein. This table has a few hundred thousand distinct CDR3 sequences, less than 25% appearing once. The sequenced sample consisted of PBMCs or a T cell subset sorted from them (not recorded which). The receptors come from an adult woman who had mild COVID-19 (a few samples of this study predate the infection). Cell type and time point are not known.

This clonotype was seen at least ten times. The CDR3 coding sequence is TGTGCCAGCAGTACGCGGGGATACAATGAGCAGTTCTTC. This translates into CASSTRGYNEQFF. V gene TRBV12-3 or TRBV12-4 combines with J gene TRBJ2-1, with D perhaps TRBD2 (6 bases). This CDR3 has 13 amino acids. Trimming removed 5 bases from V and 4 bases from J, with 9 bases in between.

This clonotype came up a few times. The chain links TRBV12-3 or TRBV12-4 to TRBJ2-7; 9 bases agree with TRBD2. Trimming at V came to 0 bases and at J to 3 bases, leaving 9 bases not matched to a gene. The length of the CDR3 is 17 residues. DNA of the CDR3: TGTGCCAGCAGTTTAGCGGGTAGCGGGAGAGGGTACTACGAGCAGTACTTC. Translation gives CASSLAGSGRGYYEQYF.

The chain uses TRBV12-3 or TRBV12-4 and TRBJ2-5, with a tentative D call TRBD2 (7 bases). This CDR3 spans 14 amino acids. The V and J ends lost 0 bases and 4 bases respectively, with 9 bases between them. This CDR3 reads CASSLAGGAETQYF. The CDR3 DNA follows: TGTGCCAGCAGTTTAGCGGGGGGGGCAGAGACCCAGTACTTC.